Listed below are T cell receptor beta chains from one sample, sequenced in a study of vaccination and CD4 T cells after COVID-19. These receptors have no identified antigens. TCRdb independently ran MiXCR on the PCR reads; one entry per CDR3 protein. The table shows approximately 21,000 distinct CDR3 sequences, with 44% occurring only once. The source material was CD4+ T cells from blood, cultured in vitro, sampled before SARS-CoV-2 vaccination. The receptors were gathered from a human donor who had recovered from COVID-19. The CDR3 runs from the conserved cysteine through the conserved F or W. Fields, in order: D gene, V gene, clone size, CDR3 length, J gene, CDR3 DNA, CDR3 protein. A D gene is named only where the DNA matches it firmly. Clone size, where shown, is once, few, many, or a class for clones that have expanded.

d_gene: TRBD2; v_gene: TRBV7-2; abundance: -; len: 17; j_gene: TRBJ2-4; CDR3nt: TGTGCCAGCAGCTTAGTCCGGGAGGGGGGAGCCAAAAACATTCAGTACTTC; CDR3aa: CASSLVREGGAKNIQYF
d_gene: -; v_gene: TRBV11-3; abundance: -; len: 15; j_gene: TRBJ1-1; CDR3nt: TGTGCCAGCAGCTTAGAGGGAGACAGGAACACTGAAGCTTTCTTT; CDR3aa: CASSLEGDRNTEAFF
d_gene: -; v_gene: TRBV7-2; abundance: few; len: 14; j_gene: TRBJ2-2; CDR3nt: TGTGCCAGCAGCTTAAACGCGAACACCGGGGAGCTGTTTTTT; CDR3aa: CASSLNANTGELFF
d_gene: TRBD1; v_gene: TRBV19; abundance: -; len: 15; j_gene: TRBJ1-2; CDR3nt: TGTGCCAGTAGTATTCTGGACAGGGGGAGCTATGGCTACACCTTC; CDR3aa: CASSILDRGSYGYTF
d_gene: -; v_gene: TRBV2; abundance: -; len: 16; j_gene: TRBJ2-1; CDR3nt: TGTGCCAGCAGTGAAGCGCTTCGGACGACTAACAATGAGCAGTTCTTC; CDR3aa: CASSEALRTTNNEQFF
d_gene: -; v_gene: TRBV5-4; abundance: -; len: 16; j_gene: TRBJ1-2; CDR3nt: TGTGCCAGCAGGAGAAAGGGGAGGGGTTTGGACTATGGCTACACCTTC; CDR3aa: CASRRKGRGLDYGYTF
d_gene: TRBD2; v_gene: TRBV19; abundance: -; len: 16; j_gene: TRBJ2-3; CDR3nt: TGTGCCACCGGGGGACTAGCGGGAATCCCGAGGGATACGCAGTATTTT; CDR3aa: CATGGLAGIPRDTQYF
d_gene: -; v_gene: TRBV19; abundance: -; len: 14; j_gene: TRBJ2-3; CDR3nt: TGTGCCAGTAGCCCCAGGAGTGCGACAGATACGCAGTATTTT; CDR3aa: CASSPRSATDTQYF
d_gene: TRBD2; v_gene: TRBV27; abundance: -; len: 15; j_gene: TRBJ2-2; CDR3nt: TGTGCCAGCAGTTTAGGAAGCGGGGGGGCCGGGGAGCTGTTTTTT; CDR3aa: CASSLGSGGAGELFF
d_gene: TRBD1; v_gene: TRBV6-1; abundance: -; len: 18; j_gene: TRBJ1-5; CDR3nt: TGTGCCAGCAGGGGGACAGGGTCACTATCTTATAGCAATCAGCCCCAGCATTTT; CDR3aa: CASRGTGSLSYSNQPQHF
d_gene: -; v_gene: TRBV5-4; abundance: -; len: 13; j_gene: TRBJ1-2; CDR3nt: TGTGCCAGCAGCTTTTTTACGGGTAATGGCTACACCTTC; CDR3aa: CASSFFTGNGYTF
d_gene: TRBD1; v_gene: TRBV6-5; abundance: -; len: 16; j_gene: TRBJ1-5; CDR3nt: TGTGCCAGCAGTTCTTACCAGGGGGCGCAGAATCAGCCCCAGCATTTT; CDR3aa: CASSSYQGAQNQPQHF
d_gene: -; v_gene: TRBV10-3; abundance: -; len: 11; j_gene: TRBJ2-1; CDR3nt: TGTGCCATCAGTGTAGGGGATGAGCAGTTCTTC; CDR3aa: CAISVGDEQFF
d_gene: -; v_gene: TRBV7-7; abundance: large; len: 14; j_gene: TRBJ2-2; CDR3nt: TGTGCCAGCGGGCGGGACCATAACACCGGGGAGCTGTTTTTT; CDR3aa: CASGRDHNTGELFF